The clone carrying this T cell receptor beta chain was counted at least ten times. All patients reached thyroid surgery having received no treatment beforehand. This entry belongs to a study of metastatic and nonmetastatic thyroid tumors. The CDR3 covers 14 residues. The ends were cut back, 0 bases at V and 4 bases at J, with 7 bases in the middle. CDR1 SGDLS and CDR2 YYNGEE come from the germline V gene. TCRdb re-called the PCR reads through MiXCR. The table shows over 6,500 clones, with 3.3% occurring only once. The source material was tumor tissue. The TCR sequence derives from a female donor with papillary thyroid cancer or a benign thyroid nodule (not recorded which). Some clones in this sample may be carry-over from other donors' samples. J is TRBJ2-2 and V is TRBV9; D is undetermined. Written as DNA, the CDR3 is TGTGCCAGCAGCGTAGAACCAGGCACCGGGGAGCTGTTTTTT. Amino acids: CASSVEPGTGELFF.